The present T cell receptor (beta chain) was sequenced within a study of T cell responses to AZD1222 COVID-19 vaccine. Whole-study results and caveats: Spike as a whole was targeted by vaccine-associated CD4 TCRs, dominant at 160-218 and 743-854.

Method: immunoSEQ multiplex PCR; TCRdb's copy keeps in-frame clones and lacks some. This table has around 130,000 clones, roughly 92% appearing once. About this clone: Its specificity is not known.

V gave up 0 bases and J gave up 11 bases, with 14 bases separating them. Germline V gene data show CDR1 as SGHNT and CDR2 as YYREEE (reference sequence). This CDR3 region has 13 residues. The receptor's source is an adult in good health. The chain employs TRBV5-4 and TRBJ1-1, with D perhaps matching TRBD1 (6 bases). Sample: peripheral blood, taken on day 0 of AZD1222 vaccination. The CDR3 DNA reads TGTGCCAGCAGCTTGGCGGGGACACGGCGGGCTTTCTTT. It specifies CASSLAGTRRAFF.